These T cell receptor beta chains were read from a single sample in a study of patients and donors after allogeneic stem cell transplantation. TCRdb re-called the RT-PCR reads through MiXCR, storing one row per CDR3 protein. The data show 150,000 to 200,000 distinct CDR3 sequences, roughly 31% seen once. Input material: blood, either unsorted or a sorted T cell fraction (not recorded which). The origin of the receptors is a human donor who was either an allogeneic HSCT recipient or a stem cell or donor lymphocyte infusion donor (not recorded which). It is not recorded whose cells these are; they may come from a transplant donor. Both conserved end residues are part of each CDR3. The D gene is left open where the match is weak. Size is omitted from some rows. Given values are once, few, many or a class for expanded clones.

V: TRBV5-1
size: -
D: TRBD2
J: TRBJ2-3
DNA: TGCGCCAGCAGCGTCGGACTAGCGGGAGACTCAGATACGCAGTATTTT
CDR3: CASSVGLAGDSDTQYF

V: TRBV5-1
size: few
D: TRBD2
J: TRBJ2-3
DNA: TGCGCCAGCAGCCCCTCGACTAGCGGGATCGCACAGTATTTT
CDR3: CASSPSTSGIAQYF

V: TRBV15
size: few
D: -
J: TRBJ1-1
DNA: TGTGCCACCAGCAGCCTCGGAGTCCTCACTGAAGCTTTCTTT
CDR3: CATSSLGVLTEAFF

V: TRBV7-2
size: -
D: TRBD2
J: TRBJ2-5
DNA: TGTGCCAGCAGCTTTCGACTAGCGGAAGAGACCCAGTACTTC
CDR3: CASSFRLAEETQYF

V: TRBV6-5
size: few
D: -
J: TRBJ2-7
DNA: TGTGCCAGCAAACGAGACGGGTACTACGAGCAGTACTTC
CDR3: CASKRDGYYEQYF

V: TRBV3-1
size: -
D: -
J: TRBJ2-7
DNA: TGTGCCAGCAGCCAAAAGCTAGGGCCTGCCTACGAGCAGTACTTC
CDR3: CASSQKLGPAYEQYF

V: TRBV20-1
size: -
D: TRBD1
J: TRBJ1-1
DNA: TGCAGTAACCGGGACAGGGGGCGTGACACTGAAGCTTTCTTT
CDR3: CSNRDRGRDTEAFF

V: TRBV6-5
size: -
D: -
J: TRBJ1-6
DNA: TGTGCCAGCAGTTACTCTGGACCCGGAGGAGCTTACTCACCCCTCCACTTT
CDR3: CASSYSGPGGAYSPLHF

V: TRBV18
size: -
D: -
J: TRBJ2-1
DNA: TGTGCCAGCTCACCACCGCTAGGGGCGAGCTCCTACAATGAGCAGTTCTTC
CDR3: CASSPPLGASSYNEQFF

V: TRBV20-1
size: many
D: -
J: TRBJ1-4
DNA: TGCAGTGCTAGGTCCAGGGAAAAACTGTTTTTT
CDR3: CSARSREKLFF

V: TRBV3-1
size: -
D: TRBD2
J: TRBJ2-1
DNA: TGTGCCAGCAGCCACCGGGCGGGGGAGGGCTCCTACAATGAGCAGTTCTTC
CDR3: CASSHRAGEGSYNEQFF